The rows below give T cell receptor beta chains drawn from one sample of a study of CD8 T cell repertoires and HIV-1 epitope variants. No antigen has been identified for these receptors. Sequenced by immunoSEQ multiplex PCR; TCRdb stores in-frame clones only, minus some. The sample has about 4,300 clones, over 55% seen once. The sequenced sample was cultured CD8+ T cells derived from PBMCs. These receptors were collected from a male donor with HIV. Each CDR3 is given with its conserved first and last residue.

cdr3_aa j_call cdr3_length v_call
CASSSLIPPLYEQYF TRBJ2-7 15 TRBV19
CASNGGMSTEAFF TRBJ1-1 13 TRBV7-9
CASSPFSREHGYTF TRBJ1-2 14 TRBV28
CASSHMPVGDRAYEQYF TRBJ2-7 17 TRBV7-6
CAISESGTGGYNSPLHF TRBJ1-6 17 TRBV10-3
CASSQEQNTEAFF TRBJ1-1 13 TRBV4-2
CASSPGLTYEQYF TRBJ2-7 13 TRBV7-7
CTGGGMNTEAFF TRBJ1-1 12 TRBV29-1
CSVGTGASKGYTF TRBJ1-2 13 TRBV29-1
CASSIDDSGGYNEQFF TRBJ2-1 16 TRBV19
CASSPYTSTNEKLFF TRBJ1-4 15 TRBV6-5
CASSRSSEAFF TRBJ1-1 11 TRBV14
CASSLSPGANVLTF TRBJ2-6 14 TRBV7-8
CASSGSSTVYNEQFF TRBJ2-1 15 TRBV13
CASSELGVVGTDTQYF TRBJ2-3 16 TRBV2
CASSLGGDTEAFF TRBJ1-1 13 TRBV5-6
CASSLVTNTGELFF TRBJ2-2 14 TRBV7-9
CASSPAGAGSPYGYTF TRBJ1-2 16 TRBV7-3
CASSFDATGDLVPQPQHF TRBJ1-5 18 TRBV5-8
CASSVAGGNTEAFF TRBJ1-1 14 TRBV9
CASSVVGNSGNTIYF TRBJ1-3 15 TRBV9